A single sample gave rise to the 30 T cell receptor beta chains below, sequenced in a study of T cell responses to AZD1222 COVID-19 vaccine. Sequencing used immunoSEQ multiplex PCR; TCRdb keeps in-frame clones, though not all of them. The sample has under 200,000 clones, about 87% seen once. Sample: peripheral blood, taken on day 0 of MenACWY control vaccination. Receptor source: an adult in good health.

The rearrangement joins TRBV2 to TRBJ2-3, with D possibly being TRBD2 (6 bases). This CDR3 contains 16 residues. In germline, CDR1 is SNHLY, CDR2 FYNNEI. The V end lost 0 bases, the J end lost 2 bases, and 12 bases lay between the germline ends. Written as DNA, the CDR3 is TGTGCCAGCAGTGAAGCGCGGCGGGAAGACACAGATACGCAGTATTTT. This encodes CASSEARREDTDTQYF. The variable domain in full, completed from reference TRBV2 and TRBJ2-3, reads EPEVTQTPSHQVTQMGQEVILRCVPISNHLYFYWYRQILGQKVEFLVSFYNNEISEKSEIFDDQFSVERPDGSNFTLKIRSTKLEDSAMYFCASSEARREDTDTQYFGPGTRLTVL.

This clone was seen a single time. This sequence joins TRBV30 and TRBJ1-2; possibly TRBD1 for D (5 bases). V was shortened by 1 base and J by 4 bases, with 10 bases between the two germline ends. This CDR3 contains 13 residues. Germline CDR1 is GTSNPN and CDR2 is SVGIG (reference sequence). The CDR3 region is CAWSGGASYGYTF. The CDR3 DNA follows: TGTGCCTGGAGTGGGGGCGCTAGCTATGGCTACACCTTC.

This rearrangement joins TRBV19 to TRBJ2-5; D possibly corresponds to TRBD1 (6 bases). Germline loops: CDR1 LNHDA, CDR2 SQIVND (reference sequence). V lost 6 bases and J 2 bases, leaving 16 bases between the germline ends. The CDR3 runs 15 residues. As DNA, the CDR3 is TGTGCCAGTAGCATAACAGGGTCCGGGCAAGAGACCCAGTACTTC. Its translation: CASSITGSGQETQYF. The variable domain in full, with the rest retrieved from reference TRBV19 and TRBJ2-5, is DGGITQSPKYLFRKEGQNVTLSCEQNLNHDAMYWYRQDPGQGLRLIYYSQIVNDFQKGDIAEGYSVSREKKESFPLTVTSAQKNPTAFYLCASSITGSGQETQYFGPGTRLLVL.

The chain uses TRBV5-5 and TRBJ1-4; D is unresolved. The germline V and J ends were trimmed by 1 base and 4 bases, with 11 bases remaining between them. CDR1 and CDR2 from the germline V gene are SGHKS and YYEKEE (reference sequence). This CDR3 has 15 amino acids. This CDR3 is CASSLILDYNEKLFF. CDR3 in DNA: TGTGCCAGCAGCTTGATACTGGATTATAATGAAAAACTGTTTTTT.

The chain has TRBV2 and TRBJ2-1; 9 bases are a match to TRBD1. Germline CDR1 SNHLY, CDR2 FYNNEI. This CDR3 is built from 17 residues. With V trimmed by 10 bases and J by 5 bases, 18 bases remained unmatched. The CDR3 DNA reads as TGTGCCACCAAACAGGGGGCGACAAAGATTCTACACAATGAGCAGTTCTTC. Translating gives CATKQGATKILHNEQFF.

V gene TRBV29-1 combines with J gene TRBJ1-2; D remains unclear. The CDR3 contains 16 residues. CDR1 is SQVTM and CDR2 is ANQGSEA in the germline V gene. Trimming left V 1 base short and J 3 bases short, with 18 bases between. The CDR3 bases are TGCAGCGTTGAAGCCTTCTCCGACCGAAGCTACTATGGCTACACCTTC. Translating it yields CSVEAFSDRSYYGYTF.

CDR3 nucleotide sequence: TGTGCCAGCAGTTGGTCCCGAACTGGAAACACCATATATTTT. Its protein is CASSWSRTGNTIYF. The chain combines TRBV6-5 with TRBJ1-3; D not certain. Germline V gene lookup returns CDR1 MNHEY and CDR2 SVGAGI. This CDR3 region has 14 residues. Trimming took off 4 bases at V and 2 bases at J, with 9 bases between the two ends.

V and J are TRBV12-3 or TRBV12-4 and TRBJ1-3; no clear D. The CDR3 contains 12 residues. V lost 6 bases to trimming and J lost 4 bases, with 7 bases between them. Here the CDR3 reads CASSTAGNTIYF. CDR3 nucleotide sequence: TGTGCCAGCAGCACGGCGGGAAACACCATATATTTT.

This clone was counted once. The J gene is TRBJ2-5, the V gene TRBV10-3; 13 bases line up with TRBD2. The CDR3 totals 18 residues. Germline loops: CDR1 ENHRY, CDR2 SYGVKD. J was trimmed by 7 bases and V by 4 bases; bases with no gene match: 15. In DNA, the CDR3 is TGTGCCATCAGTGGGCCCCCAGGACTAGCGGGAGAAAAGGCGACCCAGTACTTC. Encoded protein: CAISGPPGLAGEKATQYF.

In this sample, this clone turned up a few times. The V call is TRBV6-2 or TRBV6-3, the J call TRBJ1-4, with D hard to call. Germline V gives CDR1 MNHEY, CDR2 SVGEGT. V was pared by 2 bases and J by 7 bases, with 11 bases between. The CDR3 loop spans 14 amino acids. CDR3 sequence reads: CASSYSVLGEKLFF. CDR3 bases: TGTGCCAGCAGTTACAGTGTTCTTGGTGAAAAACTGTTTTTT.

Regarding this clone: The germline gene is not matched at one end of the junction; a read error may be the cause. The rearrangement links TRBV27 to TRBJ2-1; 10 positions agree with TRBD2. The CDR3 has 16 amino acids. CDR1 is MNHEY and CDR2 is SMNVEV in the germline V gene (reference sequence). The CDR3 is CASSVSGTSDNNEQFF. The DNA of the CDR3 is TGTGCCAGCAGTGTATCCGGGACTAGCGATAACAATGAGCAGTTCTTC.

The gene calls are TRBV28 and TRBJ2-3; 8 nucleotides line up with TRBD1. CDR1 is MDHEN, CDR2 SYDVKM, per germline. The V segment lost 4 bases and the J segment 4 bases; nucleotides outside the gene matches: 7. The CDR3 loop spans 15 amino acids. The CDR3 DNA sequence: TGTGCCAGCAGTTATTCAGGGGGCTCAGCAGATACGCAGTATTTT. This encodes CASSYSGGSADTQYF.

The CDR3 DNA reads TGTGCCTGGAGTGTCGGACAGCGGCAGTCTGGAAACACCATATATTTT. Protein: CAWSVGQRQSGNTIYF. V gene TRBV30 combines with J gene TRBJ1-3; possibly TRBD1 for D (6 bases). The CDR3 extends over 16 amino acids. Per germline, CDR1 GTSNPN and CDR2 SVGIG (reference sequence). The germline V and J ends were trimmed by 0 bases and 1 base, with 13 bases remaining between them.

The J gene is TRBJ2-7, the V gene TRBV20-1; weak D call: TRBD1 (5 bases). The V gene lost 3 bases and the J gene lost 7 bases, with 13 bases spanning the gap. Germline lookup yields CDR1 DFQATT and CDR2 SNEGSKA (reference sequence). The length of the CDR3 is 12 residues. CDR3 coding DNA: TGCAGTGCTAGTAGGGCAGGGAATGAGCAGTACTTC. Protein product: CSASRAGNEQYF.

In its sample, this clone was seen once. This CDR3 reads CASSSERTGWGSPLHF. For the CDR3, the DNA is TGTGCCAGCAGCTCCGAGCGGACAGGGTGGGGATCACCCCTCCACTTT. V usage is TRBV5-5 and J usage is TRBJ1-6, with 8 bases that match TRBD1. Losses at the gene ends were 3 bases for V and 10 bases for J; bases not matched to a gene: 12. The CDR3 extends over 16 amino acids. Germline V gene lookup returns CDR1 SGHKS and CDR2 YYEKEE (reference sequence).

The chain couples TRBV27 to TRBJ2-5, with D uncertain. The CDR3 runs 13 residues. CDR1 and CDR2 (germline): MNHEY, SMNVEV (reference sequence). Trimming stripped 2 bases from V and 5 bases from J, with 9 bases between. In nucleotides, the CDR3 is TGTGCCAGCAGTTTAAGAATAGCCGAGACCCAGTACTTC. It codes for CASSLRIAETQYF.

J is TRBJ2-1 and V is TRBV12-3 or TRBV12-4, with D perhaps matching TRBD1 (5 bases). This CDR3 is 12 amino acids long. V was clipped by 6 bases and J by 3 bases, with 6 bases between them. CDR3 loop: CASSRDYNEQFF. The CDR3, as DNA: TGTGCCAGCAGCAGGGACTACAATGAGCAGTTCTTC.

V usage is TRBV30 and J usage is TRBJ2-7, with D possibly matching TRBD1 (6 bases). The CDR3 extends over 15 amino acids. V was trimmed by 2 bases and J by 3 bases, leaving 17 bases between them. The V gene's germline CDR1 is GTSNPN and CDR2 SVGIG (reference sequence). CDR3 DNA: TGTGCCTGGAGTAAGTTTTACGGACAGAACTACGAGCAGTACTTC. Protein sequence: CAWSKFYGQNYEQYF.

The chain joins TRBV7-2 to TRBJ1-3; D gene ambiguous. The CDR3 contains 14 residues. From germline, CDR1 is SGHTA and CDR2 FQGNSA. The ends were cut back, 8 bases at V and 4 bases at J, with 15 bases in the middle. The CDR3 here is CASSRAIEGNTIYF. The CDR3 coding sequence is TGTGCCAGCTCGCGCGCGATAGAAGGAAACACCATATATTTT.

The CDR3 sequence is CASSEGFYEQYF. The CDR3, as DNA: TGTGCCAGCAGTGAAGGGTTTTACGAGCAGTACTTC. The chain recombines TRBV2 with TRBJ2-7; no clear D. V shed 1 base and J shed 4 bases, with 5 bases lying between them. This CDR3 spans 12 amino acids. CDR1 and CDR2 from the germline V gene are SNHLY and FYNNEI.

This clone occurred a few times. This sequence joins TRBV29-1 and TRBJ1-2; D is perhaps TRBD1 (5 bases). V was clipped by 0 bases and J by 0 bases, with 8 bases between them. The CDR3 runs 14 residues. Germline V gene sequence: CDR1 SQVTM, CDR2 ANQGSEA. CDR3 region: CSVEEGLPNYGYTF. CDR3 DNA: TGCAGCGTTGAAGAGGGACTACCTAACTATGGCTACACCTTC.

This clone was seen repeatedly, ten times or more. The chain uses TRBV19 and TRBJ2-2; a weak D match, TRBD1 (5 bases). With 8 bases removed from V and 4 bases from J, the gap between germline ends came to 17 bases. Germline assignment: CDR1 LNHDA and CDR2 SQIVND (reference sequence). The CDR3 covers 15 residues. The CDR3 protein is CASGGGNQGTGELFF. The DNA of the CDR3 is TGTGCCAGTGGCGGCGGAAACCAGGGCACCGGGGAGCTGTTTTTT.

This clone was detected a few times. This chain uses TRBV28 with TRBJ1-5; possibly TRBD1 for D (5 bases). CDR1 and CDR2 (germline): MDHEN, SYDVKM. There are 13 residues in the CDR3. Trimming shortened V by 4 bases and J by 1 base, and 5 bases separated the two germline ends. The CDR3 spells CASSWDSNQPQHF. The DNA of the CDR3 is TGTGCCAGCAGTTGGGACAGCAATCAGCCCCAGCATTTT.

The V call is TRBV11-2, the J call TRBJ2-2, with 7 bases lining up with TRBD1. The CDR3 length is 13 residues. V lost 6 bases, J lost 7 bases, and 5 bases stayed unmatched. CDR1 SGHAT and CDR2 FQNNGV come from the germline V gene. CDR3 in amino acids: CASRTGVGGELFF. The DNA of the CDR3 is TGTGCCAGCAGAACAGGGGTCGGCGGGGAGCTGTTTTTT.

In this sample, this clone turned up once. V gene TRBV23-1 combines with J gene TRBJ1-6, with D possibly TRBD1 on 5 matching bases. TRBV23-1 has ORF status, its function being uncertain. CDR3 length: 16 residues. Deletions cut 3 bases from V and 6 bases from J, with 15 bases between. The DNA of the CDR3 is TGCGCCAGCAGTCACGCAGGGACTAATTGTAATTCACCCCTCCACTTT. It yields the protein CASSHAGTNCNSPLHF.

The chain employs TRBV2 and TRBJ2-7; 14 bases line up with TRBD2. Per germline, CDR1 SNHLY and CDR2 FYNNEI. V trimming: 4 bases; J trimming: 4 bases; junction bases outside the gene matches: 15. The CDR3 consists of 19 residues. The CDR3 loop is CASSGPGQGTSGGPYEQYF. The CDR3 nucleotides are TGTGCCAGCAGTGGGCCGGGACAGGGGACTAGCGGGGGTCCTTACGAGCAGTACTTC. The entire variable domain, with the rest obtained from reference TRBV2 and TRBJ2-7, is as follows: EPEVTQTPSHQVTQMGQEVILRCVPISNHLYFYWYRQILGQKVEFLVSFYNNEISEKSEIFDDQFSVERPDGSNFTLKIRSTKLEDSAMYFCASSGPGQGTSGGPYEQYFGPGTRLTVT.

This clone was detected only a few times. The chain couples TRBV6-5 to TRBJ2-1, with D perhaps assigned TRBD1 or TRBD2 (5 bases each). The CDR3 sequence is 13 residues long. V was trimmed by 6 bases and J by 8 bases, leaving 14 bases between them. Germline values: CDR1 MNHEY, CDR2 SVGAGI. CDR3 sequence: CASSPFGDDEQFF. The CDR3 DNA is TGTGCCAGCAGCCCCTTTGGGGACGATGAGCAGTTCTTC.

This clone was detected once. This rearrangement joins TRBV4-1 to TRBJ2-1, with a weak D call TRBD2 (6 bases). The germline V gene has CDR1 MGHRA and CDR2 YSYEKL. The CDR3 length is 18 residues. V lost 1 base and J lost 5, with 21 bases in between. CDR3 nucleotide sequence: TGCGCCAGCAGCCAAGTGGGAGGACAAAGAGGGCTTGACAATGAGCAGTTCTTC. Translated, it gives CASSQVGGQRGLDNEQFF.

The rearrangement uses TRBV2 and TRBJ2-1, with 7 positions matching TRBD2. CDR1 is SNHLY and CDR2 is FYNNEI in the germline V gene. CDR3 length: 15 residues. Trimming at V came to 0 bases and at J to 3 bases, leaving 2 bases not matched to a gene. The CDR3 DNA is TGTGCCAGCAGTGAAGCGACTAGCCGCTACAATGAGCAGTTCTTC. This codes for CASSEATSRYNEQFF. The full variable domain, in which reference TRBV2 and TRBJ2-1 provide the parts outside the CDR3, is EPEVTQTPSHQVTQMGQEVILRCVPISNHLYFYWYRQILGQKVEFLVSFYNNEISEKSEIFDDQFSVERPDGSNFTLKIRSTKLEDSAMYFCASSEATSRYNEQFFGPGTRLTVL.

CDR3 sequence (DNA): TGTGCCAGCAGCGTAGGGGAAGGGTACACAGATACGCAGTATTTT. This codes for CASSVGEGYTDTQYF. V usage is TRBV9 and J usage is TRBJ2-3; the D is unclear. CDR3 length equals 15 residues. Germline CDR1 is SGDLS and CDR2 is YYNGEE. V lost 0 bases, J lost 2 bases, and 10 bases lay in between.